The 12 T cell receptor beta chains given below trace back to one sample, sequenced in a study of cytomegalovirus exposure and HLA in healthy donors. The PCR made use of 60 Vbeta and 13 Jbeta primers. Here immunoSEQ multiplex PCR was the method, and the copy in TCRdb shows in-frame clones only, minus some. This listing includes 50,000 to 75,000 clones. Material for sequencing was PBMCs. Source of these receptors: a young woman in good health and CMV-seronegative.

Comments on this clone: Other nucleotide sequences in the sample specify the same CDR3. The chain employs TRBV5-1 and TRBJ1-1; a possible D gene is TRBD1 (5 bases). CDR1 and CDR2 (germline): SGHRS, YFSETQ. The CDR3 is 14 residues long. V was shortened by 0 bases and J by 1 base, with 7 bases between the two germline ends. CDR3 amino acids: CASSLDRPNTEAFF. The CDR3 nucleotides are TGCGCCAGCAGCTTGGACAGGCCGAACACTGAAGCTTTCTTT.

The chain recombines TRBV5-1 with TRBJ1-3, with D possibly being TRBD1 (5 bases). The CDR3 runs 16 residues. CDR1 and CDR2 (germline): SGHRS, YFSETQ. V lost 0 bases, J lost 1 base, and 11 bases lay in between. CDR3 in amino acids: CASSLDRGGSGNTIYF. In nucleotides, the CDR3 is TGCGCCAGCAGCTTGGATCGGGGGGGATCTGGAAACACCATATATTTT.

The genes are TRBV19 and TRBJ2-7; TRBD1 aligns across 9 bases. Germline CDR1 reads LNHDA; CDR2 reads SQIVND (reference sequence). The ends lost 6 bases at V and 5 bases at J; junction bases unmatched: 11. This CDR3 spans 15 amino acids. The CDR3 spells CASRQETGGVHEQYF. DNA for the CDR3: TGTGCCAGTAGACAAGAGACAGGGGGGGTCCACGAGCAGTACTTC.

This chain joins TRBV7-6 and TRBJ1-1; D remains ambiguous. CDR1 is SGHVS, CDR2 FNYEAQ, per germline. Trimming stripped 1 base from V and 4 bases from J, with 10 bases between. This CDR3 has 14 amino acids. The CDR3 DNA follows: TGTGCCAGCAGCTTAGTACAGATGGGCACTGAAGCTTTCTTT. Translating gives CASSLVQMGTEAFF.

V and J are TRBV9 and TRBJ1-2; D might be TRBD1 (6 bases). This CDR3 comprises 13 residues. The germline V gene has CDR1 SGDLS and CDR2 YYNGEE. The V end was cut by 0 bases, the J end by 8 bases, with 11 bases between. The CDR3 reads CASSVDAGGGYTF. The DNA for the CDR3 is TGTGCCAGCAGCGTAGACGCGGGGGGCGGCTACACCTTC.

This chain links TRBV23-1 with TRBJ1-2; TRBD1 agrees at 10 bases. TRBV23-1 falls under the ORF class, with uncertain function. The CDR3 extends over 14 amino acids. The ends lost 2 bases at V and 6 bases at J; junction bases unmatched: 3. The CDR3 reads CASSQGQGVNGYTF. CDR3 DNA: TGCGCCAGCAGTCAAGGACAGGGGGTTAATGGCTACACCTTC.

V is TRBV28 and J is TRBJ1-1; the D is unclear. This CDR3 has 12 amino acids. Germline lookup yields CDR1 MDHEN and CDR2 SYDVKM. Trimming stripped 3 bases from V and 7 bases from J, with 9 bases between. The CDR3 here is CASSFHADEAFF. The CDR3 nucleotides read TGTGCCAGCAGTTTTCACGCAGATGAAGCTTTCTTT. Together with reference TRBV28 and TRBJ1-1, the CDR3 gives the full variable domain: DVKVTQSSRYLVKRTGEKVFLECVQDMDHENMFWYRQDPGLGLRLIYFSYDVKMKEKGDIPEGYSVSREKKERFSLILESASTNQTSMYLCASSFHADEAFFGQGTRLTVV.

V usage is TRBV5-1 and J usage is TRBJ2-3, with 8 bases that match TRBD1. Germline loops: CDR1 SGHRS, CDR2 YFSETQ. This CDR3 comprises 16 residues. With 3 bases clipped from V and 3 bases from J, the junction kept 9 bases outside the gene matches. The DNA of the CDR3 is TGCGCCAGCAGCTCCCCTGGACAGGGAAGTACAGATACGCAGTATTTT. It encodes CASSSPGQGSTDTQYF.

This sequence joins TRBV25-1 and TRBJ2-7; D gene uncertain. This CDR3 contains 13 residues. The germline V gene has CDR1 MGHDK and CDR2 SYGVNS. V lost 4 bases and J 3 bases, leaving 10 bases between the germline ends. In nucleotides, the CDR3 is TGTGCCAGCAGTGGGTTAAACTACTACGAGCAGTACTTC. It yields the protein CASSGLNYYEQYF.

CDR3: CASSRGLAGYNEQFF. The CDR3 DNA reads TGTGCCAGCTCACGGGGACTAGCGGGGTACAATGAGCAGTTCTTC. The chain is built from TRBV18 and TRBJ2-1; the match to TRBD2 covers 13 bases. Germline values: CDR1 KGHSH, CDR2 LQKENI. V lost 4 bases to trimming and J lost 4 bases; unmatched junction nucleotides: 1. This CDR3 spans 15 amino acids.

On this clone itself: The sample has other DNA sequences that encode this CDR3 too. V usage is TRBV30 and J usage is TRBJ1-1; D gene unclear. Trimming removed 0 bases from V and 1 base from J, with 6 bases in between. Germline V gene sequence: CDR1 GTSNPN, CDR2 SVGIG (reference sequence). The CDR3 spans 13 residues. The CDR3 DNA sequence: TGTGCCTGGAGTGTAGGCGGGAACACTGAAGCTTTCTTT. Amino acid sequence: CAWSVGGNTEAFF.

The chain links TRBV19 to TRBJ1-2; 9 bases map to TRBD1. This CDR3 region has 16 residues. With 6 bases clipped from V and 3 bases from J, the junction kept 11 bases outside the gene matches. Germline values: CDR1 LNHDA, CDR2 SQIVND (reference sequence). The CDR3 is CASSDPRTGEDYGYTF. DNA for the CDR3: TGTGCCAGTAGCGACCCTCGGACAGGGGAGGACTATGGCTACACCTTC.